The source of this T cell receptor beta chain is a study of blood T cell repertoires in COVID-19. Study as a whole: T cells, B-cell-depleted T cells, or PBMCs supplied cDNA or gDNA.

In terms of age and location, participants ranged from about 18 to 95 years and lived in 24 US areas. This CDR3 spans 14 amino acids. Germline CDR1 MNHNS, CDR2 SASEGT. Trimming took off 2 bases at V and 18 bases at J, with 20 bases between the two ends. Source study methods: Reference gene primer amplification gave estimated nucleated cell counts. Using immunoSEQ multiplex PCR, the repertoire was profiled, and TCRdb retains in-frame clones only, with some absent. For V, J and clone size, that table is used; D and trimming come from the DNA. Of roughly 240,000 clones listed, roughly 86% are singletons.

Material for sequencing was PBMCs or T cells enriched from blood (not recorded which). The receptor comes from a woman in her forties or fifties who had recovered from COVID-19. The rearrangement uses TRBV6-1 and TRBJ1-6; TRBD1 is a possible D gene (5 bases). The CDR3 is CASSERPTAGPSHF. The CDR3 nucleotides are TGTGCCAGCAGTGAACGACCGACAGCCGGACCCTCCCACTTT.